The 31 T cell receptor beta chains reported below all come from one sample, sequenced in a study of graft-versus-host responses after intestinal transplantation. The antigens of these receptors remain unknown. TCRdb's copy holds only in-frame clones and misses some; the assay was immunoSEQ multiplex PCR. Here the sample spans 85,000 to 100,000 clones, approximately 90% being singletons. The input for sequencing was unstimulated CD4+ T cells sorted from spleen or lymph node cells, taken before transplant. The receptors here all came from a human donor who was the organ donor for an intestinal transplant.

This chain joins TRBV5-4 and TRBJ1-2; D uncertain. Germline values: CDR1 SGHNT, CDR2 YYREEE (reference sequence). The CDR3 consists of 15 residues. V lost 3 bases and J 4 bases, leaving 16 bases between the germline ends. The chain's CDR3 is CASSSTRAAGYGYTF. DNA for the CDR3: TGTGCCAGCAGCTCGACCCGGGCAGCGGGCTATGGCTACACCTTC. The entire variable domain, with the rest obtained from reference TRBV5-4 and TRBJ1-2, is as follows: ETGVTQSPTHLIKTRGQQVTLRCSSQSGHNTVSWYQQALGQGPQFIFQYYREEENGRGNFPPRFSGLQFPNYSSELNVNALELDDSALYLCASSSTRAAGYGYTFGSGTRLTVV.

The chain uses TRBV28 and TRBJ1-2; TRBD1 agrees at 9 bases. The CDR3 totals 17 residues. Germline lookup yields CDR1 MDHEN and CDR2 SYDVKM. With 4 bases clipped from V and 0 bases from J, the junction kept 9 bases outside the gene matches. CDR3 in amino acids: CASSSLRDRAPNYGYTF. CDR3 sequence (DNA): TGTGCCAGCAGTTCACTTCGGGACAGGGCTCCTAACTATGGCTACACCTTC.

V gene TRBV7-9 combines with J gene TRBJ1-2, with 7 bases aligning to TRBD1. This CDR3 contains 17 residues. Germline CDR1 and CDR2: SEHNR and FQNEAQ (reference sequence). V shed 6 bases, J shed 3 bases, and the junction held 16 bases outside the gene matches. Here the CDR3 DNA reads TGTGCCAGCAGTCCTACCGGGACAGCCTTTTTAGACTATGGCTACACCTTC. This translates into CASSPTGTAFLDYGYTF.

The V and J genes are TRBV5-4 and TRBJ1-1, with D maybe TRBD1 (5 bases). Per germline, CDR1 SGHNT and CDR2 YYREEE (reference sequence). This CDR3 contains 15 residues. V lost 4 bases, J lost 1 base, and 14 bases lay in between. The DNA for the CDR3 is TGTGCCAGCAGCGCGGGGCTGGAGAGGAACACTGAAGCTTTCTTT. Protein: CASSAGLERNTEAFF.

The chain links TRBV4-2 to TRBJ2-3; 10 bases are a match to TRBD2. This CDR3 has 18 amino acids. The V segment lost 4 bases and the J segment 2 bases; nucleotides outside the gene matches: 12. Germline V gene data show CDR1 as LGHNA and CDR2 as YNFKEQ. This chain's CDR3 is CASSLKLISGGHTDTQYF. DNA of the CDR3: TGTGCCAGCAGCCTAAAACTCATTAGCGGGGGGCACACAGATACGCAGTATTTT.

This chain connects TRBV5-1 to TRBJ1-4; D unclear. Trimming left V 4 bases short and J 0 bases short, with 7 bases between. This CDR3 is built from 14 residues. Germline CDR1 and CDR2: SGHRS and YFSETQ. CDR3 bases: TGCGCCAGCAGCCCCCTTGCAACTAATGAAAAACTGTTTTTT. It encodes CASSPLATNEKLFF. Variable domain in full (rest from reference TRBV5-1 and TRBJ1-4): KAGVTQTPRYLIKTRGQQVTLSCSPISGHRSVSWYQQTPGQGLQFLFEYFSETQRNKGNFPGRFSGRQFSNSRSEMNVSTLELGDSALYLCASSPLATNEKLFFGSGTQLSVL.

This clone came up once. For the CDR3, the DNA is TGTGCCAGCAGTTTTAGCGGGGGGGCCTACAATGAGCAGTTCTTC. This sequence encodes CASSFSGGAYNEQFF. V and J are TRBV7-9 and TRBJ2-1; 11 bases map to TRBD2. V shed 6 bases, J shed 2 bases, and the junction held 3 bases outside the gene matches. CDR3 length equals 15 residues. Germline loops: CDR1 SEHNR, CDR2 FQNEAQ (reference sequence).

This chain connects TRBV5-1 to TRBJ2-7, with a weak D call TRBD1 (6 bases). CDR3 size: 15 residues. V lost 2 bases and J lost 1, with 13 bases in between. Germline values: CDR1 SGHRS, CDR2 YFSETQ. This chain's CDR3 is CASSLQGWGSYEQYF. As DNA, the CDR3 is TGCGCCAGCAGCTTACAGGGCTGGGGGTCCTACGAGCAGTACTTC.

DNA of the CDR3: TGTGCCAGCAGCCTCCCTAGCTCTGATGAGCAGTTCTTC. Its protein product is CASSLPSSDEQFF. The chain is built from TRBV5-4 and TRBJ2-1; weak D call: TRBD2 (5 bases). The CDR3 loop spans 13 amino acids. Germline values: CDR1 SGHNT, CDR2 YYREEE (reference sequence). Trimming cost V 4 bases and J 8 bases, with 13 bases left between them.

This chain joins TRBV5-1 and TRBJ2-1, with TRBD2 identical over 7 bases. Germline CDR1 and CDR2: SGHRS and YFSETQ. CDR3 size: 16 residues. Losses at the gene ends were 4 bases for V and 0 bases for J; bases not matched to a gene: 7. CDR3 residues: CASSRQGGSSYNEQFF. The CDR3 bases are TGCGCCAGCAGCCGTCAAGGCGGGAGCTCCTACAATGAGCAGTTCTTC.

The chain joins TRBV6-1 to TRBJ2-7, with TRBD2 as a possible D gene (5 bases). V dropped 6 bases and J dropped 2 bases, with 17 bases sitting between them. Per germline, CDR1 MNHNS and CDR2 SASEGT. This CDR3 contains 15 residues. The CDR3 sequence: CASRLEGFGTYEQYF. DNA for the CDR3: TGTGCCAGCAGGCTCGAGGGTTTTGGGACCTACGAGCAGTACTTC.

The rearrangement links TRBV19 to TRBJ2-5; TRBD2 matches at 8 bases. Per germline, CDR1 LNHDA and CDR2 SQIVND (reference sequence). V lost 2 bases to trimming and J lost 3 bases; unmatched junction nucleotides: 11. The CDR3 runs 17 residues. This chain's CDR3 is CASSISSARLAKETQYF. In nucleotides, the CDR3 is TGTGCCAGTAGTATATCCTCTGCTAGACTAGCGAAAGAGACCCAGTACTTC. Using reference TRBV19 and TRBJ2-5 for the parts outside the CDR3, the full variable domain is DGGITQSPKYLFRKEGQNVTLSCEQNLNHDAMYWYRQDPGQGLRLIYYSQIVNDFQKGDIAEGYSVSREKKESFPLTVTSAQKNPTAFYLCASSISSARLAKETQYFGPGTRLLVL.

This rearrangement joins TRBV9 to TRBJ1-1, with D hard to call. The CDR3 is 13 residues long. Germline CDR1 reads SGDLS; CDR2 reads YYNGEE. V was pared by 3 bases and J by 7 bases, with 13 bases between. Here the CDR3 reads CASSGSGSGEAFF. The CDR3 DNA sequence: TGTGCCAGCAGCGGCAGCGGGTCAGGTGAAGCTTTCTTT.

The chain has TRBV7-9 and TRBJ2-5; 11 bases are a match to TRBD1. Germline CDR1 is SEHNR and CDR2 is FQNEAQ (reference sequence). V shed 5 bases and J 4 bases; nucleotides not matched to a gene: 3. The CDR3 totals 14 residues. CDR3 protein: CASSRTGGLETQYF. The CDR3 region has the DNA TGTGCCAGCAGCCGGACAGGGGGCCTAGAGACCCAGTACTTC.

The J gene is TRBJ2-4, the V gene TRBV11-2; 13 positions agree with TRBD2. CDR1 is SGHAT, CDR2 FQNNGV, per germline. This CDR3 is built from 14 residues. J gave up 15 bases and V 5 bases, and 10 bases lay outside the gene matches. The CDR3 DNA reads as TGTGCCAGCAGCGTCTTACTAGCGGGAGGGGGCCCGTACTTC. It specifies CASSVLLAGGGPYF.

The rearrangement links TRBV30 to TRBJ2-1; tentative D call: TRBD2 (5 bases). This CDR3 region has 15 residues. Trimming took off 0 bases at V and 7 bases at J, with 16 bases between the two ends. Germline CDR1 GTSNPN, CDR2 SVGIG (reference sequence). The chain's CDR3 is CAWSVFPSSSNEQFF. The CDR3 region has the DNA TGTGCCTGGAGTGTATTCCCGTCTAGCAGTAATGAGCAGTTCTTC.

The chain links TRBV5-1 to TRBJ2-7; the D is unclear. V dropped 2 bases and J dropped 1 base, with 10 bases sitting between them. Germline V gene data show CDR1 as SGHRS and CDR2 as YFSETQ. There are 14 residues in the CDR3. The CDR3 reads CASSFHLRSYEQYF. The CDR3 region has the DNA TGCGCCAGCAGCTTCCACCTGAGGTCCTACGAGCAGTACTTC.

This rearrangement joins TRBV10-3 to TRBJ1-1; 8 positions agree with TRBD1. Germline CDR1 reads ENHRY; CDR2 reads SYGVKD. The CDR3 has 12 residues. The trim removed 7 bases at V and 10 bases at J, leaving 8 bases unmatched. CDR3: CAITGTGSRAFF. The DNA for the CDR3 is TGTGCCATCACGGGGACAGGAAGTAGAGCTTTCTTT.

This chain joins TRBV29-1 and TRBJ1-1; D is perhaps TRBD1 (6 bases). Germline V gene data show CDR1 as SQVTM and CDR2 as ANQGSEA. V was pared by 6 bases and J by 0 bases, with 14 bases between. This CDR3 has 14 amino acids. The CDR3 region is CSVLDSSMNTEAFF. CDR3 nucleotide sequence: TGCAGCGTGTTGGACAGCAGTATGAACACTGAAGCTTTCTTT.

The V call is TRBV11-2, the J call TRBJ2-1; 8 nucleotides agree with TRBD2. Germline CDR1 and CDR2: SGHAT and FQNNGV. The CDR3 is 16 residues long. Unmatched junction bases numbered 5, after V lost 1 base and J lost 3 bases. For the CDR3, the DNA is TGTGCCAGCAGCTTAGTTCCACGGGGGGGCTACAATGAGCAGTTCTTC. Translating gives CASSLVPRGGYNEQFF.

V gene TRBV18 combines with J gene TRBJ2-3; 11 bases are shared with TRBD2. Germline V CDR1 and CDR2: KGHSH, LQKENI. The CDR3 length is 14 residues. The V segment lost 8 bases and the J segment 1 base; nucleotides outside the gene matches: 2. The CDR3 loop reads CASGGLAGTDTQYF. CDR3 DNA: TGTGCCAGCGGGGGACTAGCGGGCACAGATACGCAGTATTTT. Full variable domain (missing parts from reference TRBV18 and TRBJ2-3): NAGVMQNPRHLVRRRGQEARLRCSPMKGHSHVYWYRQLPEEGLKFMVYLQKENIIDESGMPKERFSAEFPKEGPSILRIQQVVRGDSAAYFCASGGLAGTDTQYFGPGTRLTVL.

The V and J genes are TRBV14 and TRBJ2-1; 12 bases fit TRBD1. The germline CDR1 and CDR2 sequences are SGHDN and FVKESK. V gave up 3 bases and J gave up 5 bases; unmatched junction bases: 8. The CDR3 runs 17 residues. CDR3 in DNA: TGTGCCAGCAGCCAGTCGGGACAGGGGGCGTCCCACAATGAGCAGTTCTTC. Protein product: CASSQSGQGASHNEQFF.

The V and J genes are TRBV28 and TRBJ1-2, with TRBD1 matching 8 bases. Germline V gene lookup returns CDR1 MDHEN and CDR2 SYDVKM. The length of the CDR3 is 13 residues. V trimming: 5 bases; J trimming: 5 bases; junction bases outside the gene matches: 4. Written as DNA, the CDR3 is TGTGCCAGCAGTCCAGGGACAGGATATGGCTACACCTTC. The encoded protein is CASSPGTGYGYTF.

This clone was counted a single time. The J gene is TRBJ2-1, the V gene TRBV7-8, with 7 positions matching TRBD2. This CDR3 is built from 16 residues. The germline CDR1 and CDR2 sequences are SGHVS and FQNEAQ. Trimming cost V 6 bases and J 4 bases; bases outside gene matches: 12. The CDR3: CASSSLKLAPYNEQFF. The CDR3 DNA sequence: TGTGCCAGCAGTTCTCTAAAACTAGCGCCGTACAATGAGCAGTTCTTC. The full variable domain, with the rest looked up from reference TRBV7-8 and TRBJ2-1, is GAGVSQSPRYKVAKRGQDVALRCDPISGHVSLFWYQQALGQGPEFLTYFQNEAQLDKSGLPSDRFFAERPEGSVSTLKIQRTQQEDSAVYLCASSSLKLAPYNEQFFGPGTRLTVL.

This chain connects TRBV7-9 to TRBJ2-2, with TRBD2 matching 9 bases. The CDR3 runs 14 residues. Germline trimming cut 4 bases from V and 5 bases from J; bases unmatched to any gene: 2. CDR1 SEHNR and CDR2 FQNEAQ come from the germline V gene (reference sequence). This CDR3 reads CASSSSGVTGELFF. In nucleotides, the CDR3 is TGTGCCAGCAGCTCTAGCGGGGTTACCGGGGAGCTGTTTTTT.

This chain uses TRBV9 with TRBJ1-3; D not resolved. The CDR3 runs 16 residues. Per germline, CDR1 SGDLS and CDR2 YYNGEE. V dropped 0 bases and J dropped 2 bases, with 12 bases sitting between them. The CDR3 nucleotides are TGTGCCAGCAGCGTAGCGAGAGGGAGACCTGGAAACACCATATATTTT. Its translation is CASSVARGRPGNTIYF. The variable domain in full, with the rest retrieved from reference TRBV9 and TRBJ1-3, is DSGVTQTPKHLITATGQRVTLRCSPRSGDLSVYWYQQSLDQGLQFLIQYYNGEERAKGNILERFSAQQFPDLHSELNLSSLELGDSALYFCASSVARGRPGNTIYFGEGSWLTVV.

This chain uses TRBV7-2 with TRBJ1-2; 8 bases match TRBD1. The CDR3 totals 13 residues. The V gene end was trimmed by 3 bases and the J gene end by 5 bases; junction bases not matched to a gene: 2. Germline V gives CDR1 SGHTA, CDR2 FQGNSA. CDR3 amino acids: CASSFQGAYGYTF. CDR3 coding DNA: TGTGCCAGCAGCTTCCAGGGGGCGTATGGCTACACCTTC.

The rearrangement joins TRBV30 to TRBJ2-6; D is uncertain. Germline V gene lookup returns CDR1 GTSNPN and CDR2 SVGIG (reference sequence). The CDR3 runs to 15 residues. Trimming took off 1 base at V and 3 bases at J, with 10 bases between the two ends. CDR3 sequence: CAWSAPEFGANVLTF. The CDR3 DNA reads TGTGCCTGGAGTGCACCCGAGTTTGGGGCCAACGTCCTGACTTTC.

V gene TRBV20-1 combines with J gene TRBJ2-3; D not certain. The V gene lost 2 bases and the J gene lost 5 bases, with 5 bases spanning the gap. Germline CDR1 DFQATT, CDR2 SNEGSKA (reference sequence). This CDR3 spans 11 amino acids. CDR3 residues: CSARTQDTQYF. The CDR3 DNA is TGCAGTGCTAGAACACAAGATACGCAGTATTTT.

This sequence joins TRBV7-3 and TRBJ2-5, with 8 bases matching TRBD1. This CDR3 has 15 amino acids. Germline CDR1 reads SGHTA; CDR2 reads FQGTGA. J was trimmed by 5 bases and V by 8 bases; bases with no gene match: 13. For the CDR3, the DNA is TGTGCCAGCGCCCGGCAGGGGGCTACCAGGGAGACCCAGTACTTC. It translates to CASARQGATRETQYF.

The chain combines TRBV19 with TRBJ1-2; D is undetermined. The CDR3 consists of 14 residues. Trimming removed 4 bases at V and 0 bases at J, with 9 bases between. From germline, CDR1 is LNHDA and CDR2 SQIVND (reference sequence). CDR3 DNA: TGTGCCAGTAGTACGCCAGGCACTAACTATGGCTACACCTTC. It codes for CASSTPGTNYGYTF. The whole variable domain, filled in from reference TRBV19 and TRBJ1-2, reads DGGITQSPKYLFRKEGQNVTLSCEQNLNHDAMYWYRQDPGQGLRLIYYSQIVNDFQKGDIAEGYSVSREKKESFPLTVTSAQKNPTAFYLCASSTPGTNYGYTFGSGTRLTVV.